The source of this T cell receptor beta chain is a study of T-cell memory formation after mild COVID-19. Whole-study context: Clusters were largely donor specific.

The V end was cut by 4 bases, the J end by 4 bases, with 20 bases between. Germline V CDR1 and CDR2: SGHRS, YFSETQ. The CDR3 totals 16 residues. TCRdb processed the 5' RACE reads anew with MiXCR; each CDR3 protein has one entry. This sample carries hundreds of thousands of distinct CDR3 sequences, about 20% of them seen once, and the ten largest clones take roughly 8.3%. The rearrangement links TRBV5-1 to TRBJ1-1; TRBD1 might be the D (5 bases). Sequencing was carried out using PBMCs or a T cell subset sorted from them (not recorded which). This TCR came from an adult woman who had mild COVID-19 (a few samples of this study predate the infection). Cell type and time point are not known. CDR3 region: CASSPILIAQGTEAFF. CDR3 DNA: TGCGCCAGCAGCCCAATACTGATTGCCCAGGGCACTGAAGCTTTCTTT.